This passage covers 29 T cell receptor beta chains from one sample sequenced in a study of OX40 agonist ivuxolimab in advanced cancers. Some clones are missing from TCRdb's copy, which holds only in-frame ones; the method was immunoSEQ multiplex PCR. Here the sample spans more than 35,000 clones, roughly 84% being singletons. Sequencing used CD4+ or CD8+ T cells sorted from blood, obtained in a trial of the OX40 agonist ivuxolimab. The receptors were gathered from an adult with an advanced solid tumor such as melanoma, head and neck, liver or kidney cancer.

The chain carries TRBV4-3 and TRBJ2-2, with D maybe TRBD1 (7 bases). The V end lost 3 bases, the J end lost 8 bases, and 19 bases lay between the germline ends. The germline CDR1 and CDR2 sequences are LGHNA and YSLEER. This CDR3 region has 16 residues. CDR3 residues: CASSQGTVGGGGELFF. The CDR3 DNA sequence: TGCGCCAGCAGCCAGGGGACAGTGGGGGGTGGTGGGGAGCTGTTTTTT.

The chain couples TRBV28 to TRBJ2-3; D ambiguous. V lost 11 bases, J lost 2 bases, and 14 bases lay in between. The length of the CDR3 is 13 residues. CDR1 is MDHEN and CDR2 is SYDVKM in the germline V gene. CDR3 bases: TGTGCCCACAGAAGGGCCTCCACAGATACGCAGTATTTT. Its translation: CAHRRASTDTQYF.

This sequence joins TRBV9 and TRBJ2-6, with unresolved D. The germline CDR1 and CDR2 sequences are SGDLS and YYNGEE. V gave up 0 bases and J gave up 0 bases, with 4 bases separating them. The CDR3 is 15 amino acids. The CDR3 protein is CASSVGGSGANVLTF. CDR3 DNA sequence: TGTGCCAGCAGCGTAGGGGGCTCTGGGGCCAACGTCCTGACTTTC.

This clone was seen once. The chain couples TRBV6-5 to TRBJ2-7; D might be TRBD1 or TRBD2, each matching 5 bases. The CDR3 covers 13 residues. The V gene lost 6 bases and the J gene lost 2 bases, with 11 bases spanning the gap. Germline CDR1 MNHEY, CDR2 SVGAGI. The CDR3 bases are TGTGCCAGCAGCGACGGGACCCCCTACGAGCAGTACTTC. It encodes CASSDGTPYEQYF.

The CDR3 region is CASSPQTGGGKNIQYF. In nucleotides, the CDR3 is TGTGCCAGCAGCCCCCAGACAGGGGGGGGCAAAAACATTCAGTACTTC. This chain uses TRBV9 with TRBJ2-4, with 9 positions matching TRBD1. V was clipped by 4 bases and J by 3 bases; unmatched bases: 8. The germline V gene has CDR1 SGDLS and CDR2 YYNGEE. The CDR3 is 16 residues long. The full variable domain, completed using reference TRBV9 and TRBJ2-4, is DSGVTQTPKHLITATGQRVTLRCSPRSGDLSVYWYQQSLDQGLQFLIQYYNGEERAKGNILERFSAQQFPDLHSELNLSSLELGDSALYFCASSPQTGGGKNIQYFGAGTRLSVL.

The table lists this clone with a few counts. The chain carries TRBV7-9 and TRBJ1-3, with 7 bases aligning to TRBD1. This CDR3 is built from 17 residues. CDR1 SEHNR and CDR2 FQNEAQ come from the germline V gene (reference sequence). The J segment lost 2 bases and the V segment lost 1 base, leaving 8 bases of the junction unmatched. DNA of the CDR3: TGTGCCAGCAGCTTAGGCGGACAGGCTTCCCCTGGAAACACCATATATTTT. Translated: CASSLGGQASPGNTIYF.

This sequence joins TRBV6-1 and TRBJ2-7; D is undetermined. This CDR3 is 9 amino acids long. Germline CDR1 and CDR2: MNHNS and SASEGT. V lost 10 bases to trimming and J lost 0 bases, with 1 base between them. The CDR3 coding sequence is TGTGCCACCTCCTACGAGCAGTACTTC. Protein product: CATSYEQYF.

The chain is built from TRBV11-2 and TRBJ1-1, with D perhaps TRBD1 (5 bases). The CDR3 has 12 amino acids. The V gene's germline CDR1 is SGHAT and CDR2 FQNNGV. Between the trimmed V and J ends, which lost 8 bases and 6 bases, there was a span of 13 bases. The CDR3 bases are TGTGCCAGCGGGGCAGGGATAGCTGAAGCTTTCTTT. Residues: CASGAGIAEAFF.

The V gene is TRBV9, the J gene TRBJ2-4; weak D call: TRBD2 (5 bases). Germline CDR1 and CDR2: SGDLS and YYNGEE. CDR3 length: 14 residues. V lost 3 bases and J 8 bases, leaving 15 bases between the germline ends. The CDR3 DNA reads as TGTGCCAGCAGCGCCTCGGGTACTAGTGACATTCAGTACTTC. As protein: CASSASGTSDIQYF.

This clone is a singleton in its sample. The CDR3 loop reads CASSLFEPRGTDTQYF. CDR3 nucleotide sequence: TGTGCCAGCAGTTTATTTGAACCCAGGGGGACAGATACGCAGTATTTT. V gene TRBV27 combines with J gene TRBJ2-3; TRBD1 matches 7 bases. The CDR3 contains 16 residues. Trimming at V came to 1 base and at J to 3 bases, leaving 7 bases not matched to a gene. Germline V lookup: CDR1 MNHEY, CDR2 SMNVEV (reference sequence).

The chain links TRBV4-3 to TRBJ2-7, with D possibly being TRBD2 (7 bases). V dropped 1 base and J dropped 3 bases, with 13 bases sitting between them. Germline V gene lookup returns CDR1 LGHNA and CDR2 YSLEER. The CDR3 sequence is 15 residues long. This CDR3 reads CASSQARGGGYEQYF. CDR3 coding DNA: TGCGCCAGCAGCCAAGCTAGGGGGGGAGGCTACGAGCAGTACTTC.

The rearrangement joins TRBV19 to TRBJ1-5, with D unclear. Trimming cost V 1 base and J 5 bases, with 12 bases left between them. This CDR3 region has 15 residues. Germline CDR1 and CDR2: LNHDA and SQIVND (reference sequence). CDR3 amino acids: CASSIAWELHQPQHF. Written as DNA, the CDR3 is TGTGCCAGTAGTATAGCATGGGAGCTTCATCAGCCCCAGCATTTT.

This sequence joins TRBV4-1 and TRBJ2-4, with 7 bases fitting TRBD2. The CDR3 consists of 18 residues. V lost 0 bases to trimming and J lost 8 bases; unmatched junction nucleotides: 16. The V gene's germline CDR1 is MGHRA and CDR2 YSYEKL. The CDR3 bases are TGCGCCAGCAGCCAAGAGGGGTCAAGGAGCGTAGCGGGTTACATTCAGTACTTC. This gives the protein CASSQEGSRSVAGYIQYF.

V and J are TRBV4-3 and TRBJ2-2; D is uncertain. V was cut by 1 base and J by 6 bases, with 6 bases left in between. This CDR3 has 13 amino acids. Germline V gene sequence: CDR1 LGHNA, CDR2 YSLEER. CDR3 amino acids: CASSQAVPGELFF. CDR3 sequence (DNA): TGCGCCAGCAGCCAAGCGGTCCCCGGGGAGCTGTTTTTT.

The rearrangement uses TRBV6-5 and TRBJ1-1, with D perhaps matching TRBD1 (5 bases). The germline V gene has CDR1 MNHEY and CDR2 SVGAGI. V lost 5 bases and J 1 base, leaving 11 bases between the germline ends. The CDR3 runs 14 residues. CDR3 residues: CASSGGTPNTEAFF. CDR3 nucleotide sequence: TGTGCCAGCAGTGGCGGGACGCCGAACACTGAAGCTTTCTTT.

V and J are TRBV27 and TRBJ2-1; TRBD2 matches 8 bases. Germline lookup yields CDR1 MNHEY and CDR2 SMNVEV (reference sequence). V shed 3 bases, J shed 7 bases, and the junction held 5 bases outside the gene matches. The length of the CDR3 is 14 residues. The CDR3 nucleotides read TGTGCCAGCAGTTTCGGGGGGGCCTTGAATGAGCAGTTCTTC. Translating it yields CASSFGGALNEQFF.

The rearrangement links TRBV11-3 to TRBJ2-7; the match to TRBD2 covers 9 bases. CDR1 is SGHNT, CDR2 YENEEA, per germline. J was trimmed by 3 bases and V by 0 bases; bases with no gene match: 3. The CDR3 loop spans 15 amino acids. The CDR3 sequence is CASSLEGAGGYEQYF. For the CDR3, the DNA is TGTGCCAGCAGCTTAGAGGGAGCGGGAGGCTACGAGCAGTACTTC.

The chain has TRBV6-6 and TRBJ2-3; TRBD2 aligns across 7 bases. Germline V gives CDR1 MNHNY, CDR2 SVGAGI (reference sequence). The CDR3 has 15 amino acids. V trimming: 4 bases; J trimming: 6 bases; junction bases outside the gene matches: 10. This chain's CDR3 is CASSLPGLPSDTQYF. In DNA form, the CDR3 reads TGTGCCAGCAGTTTACCGGGACTACCGTCTGATACGCAGTATTTT.

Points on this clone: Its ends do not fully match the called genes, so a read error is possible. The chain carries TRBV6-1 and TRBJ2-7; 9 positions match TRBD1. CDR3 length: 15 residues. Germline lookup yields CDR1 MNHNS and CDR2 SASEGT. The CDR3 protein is CAGRTGQGISYEQYF. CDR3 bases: TGTGCCGGCAGGACGGGACAGGGCATCTCCTACGAGCAGTACTTC.

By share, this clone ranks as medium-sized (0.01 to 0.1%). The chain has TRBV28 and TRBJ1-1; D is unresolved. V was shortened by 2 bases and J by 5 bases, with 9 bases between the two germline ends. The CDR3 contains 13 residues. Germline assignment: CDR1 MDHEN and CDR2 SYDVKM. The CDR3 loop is CASSLGVGTEAFF. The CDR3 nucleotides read TGTGCCAGCAGTTTAGGGGTTGGTACTGAAGCTTTCTTT.

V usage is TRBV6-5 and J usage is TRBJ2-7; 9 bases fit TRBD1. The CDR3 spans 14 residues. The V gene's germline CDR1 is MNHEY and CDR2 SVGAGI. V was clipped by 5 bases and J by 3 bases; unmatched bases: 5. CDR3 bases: TGTGCCAGCAGTCTCCGGGACAGGGTCTACGAGCAGTACTTC. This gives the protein CASSLRDRVYEQYF.

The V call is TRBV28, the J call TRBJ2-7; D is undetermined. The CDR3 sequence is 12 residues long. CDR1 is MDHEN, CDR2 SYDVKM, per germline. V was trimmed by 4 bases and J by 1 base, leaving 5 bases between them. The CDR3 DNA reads TGTGCCAGCAGTTGGGATTCCTACGAGCAGTACTTC. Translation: CASSWDSYEQYF.

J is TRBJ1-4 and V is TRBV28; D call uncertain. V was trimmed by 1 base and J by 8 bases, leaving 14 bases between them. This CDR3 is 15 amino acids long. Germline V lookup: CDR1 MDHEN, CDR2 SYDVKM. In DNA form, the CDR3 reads TGTGCCAGCAGTTTATCCCGCCGGGCCGCAGAAAAACTGTTTTTT. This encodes CASSLSRRAAEKLFF.

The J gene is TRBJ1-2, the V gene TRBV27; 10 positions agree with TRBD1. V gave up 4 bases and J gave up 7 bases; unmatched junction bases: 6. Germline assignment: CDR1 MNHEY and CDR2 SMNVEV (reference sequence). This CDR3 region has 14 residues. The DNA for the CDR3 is TGTGCCAGCAGTTGGGGGACAGGGGATATTGGCTACACCTTC. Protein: CASSWGTGDIGYTF.

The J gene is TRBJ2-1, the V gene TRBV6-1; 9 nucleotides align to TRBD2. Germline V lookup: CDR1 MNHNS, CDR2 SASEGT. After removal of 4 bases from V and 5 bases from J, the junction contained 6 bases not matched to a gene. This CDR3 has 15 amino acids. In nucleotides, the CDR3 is TGTGCCAGCAGTGTGGAAGCGGGGGGCAACAATGAGCAGTTCTTC. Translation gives CASSVEAGGNNEQFF.

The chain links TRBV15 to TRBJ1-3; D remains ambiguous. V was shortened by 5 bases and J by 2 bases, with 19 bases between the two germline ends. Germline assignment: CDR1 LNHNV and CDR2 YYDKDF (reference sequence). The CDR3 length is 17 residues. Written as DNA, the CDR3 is TGTGCCACCAGCGCCCACCGCGGGAAAAAAACTGGAAACACCATATATTTT. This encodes CATSAHRGKKTGNTIYF.

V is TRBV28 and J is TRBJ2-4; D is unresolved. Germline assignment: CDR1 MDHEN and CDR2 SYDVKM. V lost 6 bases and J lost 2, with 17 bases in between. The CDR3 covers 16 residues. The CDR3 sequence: CASSFPDGWSKNIQYF. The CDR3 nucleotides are TGTGCCAGCAGCTTCCCCGACGGATGGTCCAAAAACATTCAGTACTTC.

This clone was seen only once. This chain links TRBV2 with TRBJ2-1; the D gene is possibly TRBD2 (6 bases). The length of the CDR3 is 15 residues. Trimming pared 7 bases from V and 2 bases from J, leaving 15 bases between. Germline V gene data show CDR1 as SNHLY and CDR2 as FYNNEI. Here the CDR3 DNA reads TGTGCCAGCAAGGAGGGACTGGCGGCCTACAATGAGCAGTTCTTC. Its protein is CASKEGLAAYNEQFF. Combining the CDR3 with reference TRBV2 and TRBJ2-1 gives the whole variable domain EPEVTQTPSHQVTQMGQEVILRCVPISNHLYFYWYRQILGQKVEFLVSFYNNEISEKSEIFDDQFSVERPDGSNFTLKIRSTKLEDSAMYFCASKEGLAAYNEQFFGPGTRLTVL.

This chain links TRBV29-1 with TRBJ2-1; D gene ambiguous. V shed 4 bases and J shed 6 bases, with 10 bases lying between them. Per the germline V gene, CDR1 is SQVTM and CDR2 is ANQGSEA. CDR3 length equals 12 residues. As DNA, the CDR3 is TGCAGCGTTGGCCCCTCGGTCAATGAGCAGTTCTTC. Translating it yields CSVGPSVNEQFF.